Following are 17 T cell receptor beta chains from one sample sequenced in a study of blood T cell repertoires in COVID-19. The protocol was immunoSEQ multiplex PCR, while the TCRdb copy is restricted to in-frame clones and leaves out a portion. The sample comprises 85,000 to 95,000 clones, approximately 79% of which are singletons, and around 15% rests with the top ten. Source material: peripheral blood. The receptors stem from a woman of 80 years or more with acute or convalescent COVID-19.

V gene TRBV5-6 combines with J gene TRBJ1-6; TRBD1 agrees at 11 bases. J gave up 10 bases and V 3 bases, and 9 bases lay outside the gene matches. Germline-derived CDR1 and CDR2 are SGHDT and YYEEEE. The CDR3 is made up of 16 amino acids. Written as DNA, the CDR3 is TGTGCCAGCAGCTCGGACAGGGGGCGAACGTACTCACCCCTCCACTTT. It yields the protein CASSSDRGRTYSPLHF.

The genes are TRBV11-2 and TRBJ1-1, with 10 bases identical to TRBD1. Germline loops: CDR1 SGHAT, CDR2 FQNNGV. V lost 2 bases and J lost 1; bases outside the gene matches: 1. The CDR3 extends over 15 amino acids. The CDR3: CASSLRQGANTEAFF. CDR3 bases: TGTGCCAGCAGCTTAAGACAGGGGGCGAACACTGAAGCTTTCTTT.

The chain joins TRBV9 to TRBJ1-4; D is perhaps TRBD1 (5 bases). With 3 bases removed from V and 0 bases from J, the gap between germline ends came to 9 bases. This CDR3 comprises 15 residues. Looked up from germline, CDR1 is SGDLS and CDR2 is YYNGEE. CDR3 DNA sequence: TGTGCCAGCAGCGCAGGGTTCACAACTAATGAAAAACTGTTTTTT. As protein: CASSAGFTTNEKLFF.

The V and J genes are TRBV9 and TRBJ2-1; D possibly corresponds to TRBD1 (5 bases). The CDR3 sequence is 16 residues long. CDR1 is SGDLS, CDR2 YYNGEE, per germline. The V and J ends lost 0 bases and 1 base respectively, with 11 bases between them. The CDR3 region has the DNA TGTGCCAGCAGCGTAGATGGGGCCGCATCCTACAATGAGCAGTTCTTC. It codes for CASSVDGAASYNEQFF.

The gene calls are TRBV29-1 and TRBJ2-7, with a possible D match to TRBD1 (6 bases). The germline V gene encodes CDR1 SQVTM and CDR2 ANQGSEA. This CDR3 has 13 residues. CDR3 nucleotides: TGCAGTGTATCCAGGGGCGGCTCCTACGAGCAGTACTTC. It codes for CSVSRGGSYEQYF.

On this clone itself: One junction end does not reproduce the germline sequence, and a read error may be involved. The rearrangement links TRBV3-1 (or the pseudogene TRBV3-2) to TRBJ1-1; D is possibly TRBD1 (6 bases). The CDR3 is 13 amino acids. Germline V gene data show CDR1 as LGHDT and CDR2 as YNNKEL (reference sequence). The CDR3 sequence: CASSQAPPQGDYF. For the CDR3, the DNA is TGTGCCAGCAGCCAAGCCCCGCCACAGGGAGACTACTTT.

In its sample, this clone was seen a few times. The gene calls are TRBV28 and TRBJ1-5, with D possibly matching TRBD1 (6 bases). Trimming took 3 bases from V and 7 from J, leaving 13 bases between them. Germline loops: CDR1 MDHEN, CDR2 SYDVKM. The CDR3 length is 14 residues. CDR3 loop: CASSFGLGGQPQHF. The CDR3 DNA reads as TGTGCCAGCAGTTTCGGTTTAGGGGGACAGCCCCAGCATTTT.

This clone appeared once. The chain couples TRBV19 to TRBJ1-1, with TRBD1 identical over 7 bases. V shed 6 bases and J 5 bases; nucleotides not matched to a gene: 3. Germline lookup yields CDR1 LNHDA and CDR2 SQIVND (reference sequence). The CDR3 contains 12 residues. CDR3 sequence (DNA): TGTGCCAGTAGGGGACAGAGAACTGAAGCTTTCTTT. This translates into CASRGQRTEAFF.

The chain has TRBV27 and TRBJ2-7, with 7 bases lining up with TRBD1. Germline CDR1 MNHEY, CDR2 SMNVEV (reference sequence). V shed 5 bases, J shed 3 bases, and the junction held 7 bases outside the gene matches. The length of the CDR3 is 14 residues. The CDR3 sequence is CASSPPDRYYEQYF. CDR3 in DNA: TGTGCCAGCAGTCCGCCGGACAGGTACTACGAGCAGTACTTC.

This chain links TRBV7-2 with TRBJ2-3, with 7 bases identical to TRBD2. V gave up 5 bases and J gave up 1 base; unmatched junction bases: 6. CDR1 and CDR2 from the germline V gene are SGHTA and FQGNSA. This CDR3 contains 15 residues. CDR3 amino acids: CASSLTSFGTDTQYF. The CDR3 region has the DNA TGTGCCAGCAGCCTGACTAGCTTCGGCACAGATACGCAGTATTTT.

The rearrangement joins TRBV28 to TRBJ1-4; 9 bases align to TRBD1. This CDR3 comprises 13 residues. Trimming removed 10 bases from V and 6 bases from J; junction bases left unmatched: 6. Germline V gene sequence: CDR1 MDHEN, CDR2 SYDVKM. CDR3 in DNA: TGTGCCACCCTAAGGACAGGGGATGAAAAACTGTTTTTT. Protein product: CATLRTGDEKLFF.

The chain couples TRBV6-2 or TRBV6-3 to TRBJ1-2; D ambiguous. Per germline, CDR1 MNHEY and CDR2 SVGEGT. There are 15 residues in the CDR3. The germline V and J ends were trimmed by 6 bases and 7 bases, with 21 bases remaining between them. Here the CDR3 DNA reads TGTGCCAGCAGCCCCTACGAGTTATCGCGAACTGGCTACACCTTC. This codes for CASSPYELSRTGYTF.

The chain links TRBV7-3 to TRBJ2-2; D ambiguous. The germline V gene encodes CDR1 SGHTA and CDR2 FQGTGA. There are 14 residues in the CDR3. Trimming shortened V by 2 bases and J by 8 bases, and 12 bases separated the two germline ends. Here the CDR3 reads CASSLSPEWGELFF. The CDR3 DNA reads as TGTGCCAGCAGCTTATCCCCTGAGTGGGGGGAGCTGTTTTTT.

The chain is built from TRBV5-1 and TRBJ1-2; no clear D gene. V dropped 5 bases and J dropped 1 base, with 18 bases sitting between them. CDR3 length: 16 amino acids. Germline assignment: CDR1 SGHRS and CDR2 YFSETQ. The CDR3 region is CASRPFPGTNNYGYTF. The CDR3 bases are TGCGCCAGCAGACCTTTCCCGGGAACAAATAACTATGGCTACACCTTC.

This sequence joins TRBV4-1 and TRBJ2-2; 11 bases fit TRBD2. The V gene end was trimmed by 2 bases and the J gene end by 2 bases; junction bases not matched to a gene: 13. Per germline, CDR1 MGHRA and CDR2 YSYEKL. CDR3 size: 20 residues. In nucleotides, the CDR3 is TGCGCCAGCAGCCAACCACCAGGGGGGCTAGCGGGGGGTAACACCGGGGAGCTGTTTTTT. This sequence encodes CASSQPPGGLAGGNTGELFF.

CDR3 loop: CASSLIFTPGDLRSPLHF. DNA for the CDR3: TGTGCCAGCAGCTTGATCTTCACTCCCGGTGATTTACGTTCACCCCTCCACTTT. This chain uses TRBV5-4 with TRBJ1-6, with D uncertain. CDR1 and CDR2 (germline): SGHNT, YYREEE (reference sequence). The CDR3 is 18 residues long. V was pared by 1 base and J by 9 bases, with 23 bases between.

V is TRBV7-2 and J is TRBJ1-4; tentative D call: TRBD1 (5 bases). V lost 5 bases, J lost 6 bases, and 16 bases lay in between. This CDR3 is built from 15 residues. Germline-derived CDR1 and CDR2 are SGHTA and FQGNSA. CDR3 nucleotides: TGTGCCAGCAGCCCCCGGACACCCCGGGATGAAAAACTGTTTTTT. Its protein product is CASSPRTPRDEKLFF.